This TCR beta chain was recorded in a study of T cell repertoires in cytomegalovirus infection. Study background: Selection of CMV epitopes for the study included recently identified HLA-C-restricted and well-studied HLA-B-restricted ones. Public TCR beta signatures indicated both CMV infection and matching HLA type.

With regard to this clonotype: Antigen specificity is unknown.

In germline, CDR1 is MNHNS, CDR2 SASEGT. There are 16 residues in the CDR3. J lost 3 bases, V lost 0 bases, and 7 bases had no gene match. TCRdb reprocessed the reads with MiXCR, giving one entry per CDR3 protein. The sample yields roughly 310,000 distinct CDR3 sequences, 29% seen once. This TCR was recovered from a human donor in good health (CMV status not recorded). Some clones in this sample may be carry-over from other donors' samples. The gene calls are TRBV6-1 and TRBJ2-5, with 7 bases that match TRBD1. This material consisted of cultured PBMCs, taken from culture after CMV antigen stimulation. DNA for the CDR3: TGTGCCAGCAGTGAAGCTCGACGCACAGGGGAAGAGACCCAGTACTTC. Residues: CASSEARRTGEETQYF.